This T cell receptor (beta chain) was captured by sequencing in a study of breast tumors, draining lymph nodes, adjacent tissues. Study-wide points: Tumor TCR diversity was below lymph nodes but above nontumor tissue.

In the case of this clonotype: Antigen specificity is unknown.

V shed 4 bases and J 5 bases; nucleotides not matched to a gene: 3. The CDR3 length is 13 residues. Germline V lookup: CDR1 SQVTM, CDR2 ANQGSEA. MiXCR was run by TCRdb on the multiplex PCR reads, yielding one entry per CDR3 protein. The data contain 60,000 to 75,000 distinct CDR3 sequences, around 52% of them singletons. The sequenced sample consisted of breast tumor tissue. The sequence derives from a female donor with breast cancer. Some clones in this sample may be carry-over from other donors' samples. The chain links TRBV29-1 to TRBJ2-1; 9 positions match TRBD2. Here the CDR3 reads CSVGGRGHNEQFF. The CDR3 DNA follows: TGCAGCGTTGGCGGGAGGGGCCACAATGAGCAGTTCTTC.